The entry below gives a single TCR beta chain sequence along with its context. Its antigen is unidentified. This sample was included in a study of identical twins. The V segment lost 7 bases and the J segment 0 bases; nucleotides outside the gene matches: 9. The CDR3 consists of 15 residues. Germline V gives CDR1 SGHTA, CDR2 FQGNSA. TCRdb redid the calling of the 5' RACE reads with MiXCR, one entry per CDR3 protein. The sample comprises about 430,000 distinct CDR3 sequences, under 20% of which are singletons, and 9% to 15% rests with the top ten. Broader study findings: Modeled out-of-frame TCR alpha sharing in monozygotic twins fell below observed levels. Cross-sectional statistical analysis was relied on for the conclusions, without the same donors being followed. When twins shared out-of-frame alpha sequences, those sequences had excess low generation probability.

The sequence was collected from a man aged 50 to 60 in good health. Sequenced material: naive T cells sorted from blood. V usage is TRBV7-2 and J usage is TRBJ2-7, with 7 bases aligning to TRBD1. The chain's CDR3 is CASNPTGESSYEQYF. In DNA, the CDR3 is TGTGCCAGCAATCCCACAGGGGAAAGCTCCTACGAGCAGTACTTC.